Sequencing of this T cell receptor beta chain was carried out in a study of T cell responses to AZD1222 COVID-19 vaccine. Sequencing was performed with immunoSEQ multiplex PCR; in TCRdb, only in-frame clones are kept and a portion is missing. The table records 90,000 to 130,000 clones, about nine tenths of them present only once. The origin of this receptor is an adult in good health. Source: peripheral blood, taken on day 0 of AZD1222 vaccination.

CDR3 protein: CATGTVYEQYF. In DNA form, the CDR3 reads TGTGCCACCGGGACAGTCTACGAGCAGTACTTC. The J gene is TRBJ2-7, the V gene TRBV28, with 7 nucleotides matching TRBD1. V shed 10 bases, J shed 3 bases, and the junction held 3 bases outside the gene matches. The CDR3 contains 11 residues. Germline CDR1 is MDHEN and CDR2 is SYDVKM.